The 18 T cell receptor beta chains presented below share a single source sample, sequenced in a study of regulatory T cells in long-lasting Graves disease. Construction of TCR beta libraries relied on iRepertoire HTBI primers and on Arm-PCR targeting CDR3 regions. In TCRdb, the multiplex PCR reads were re-called with MiXCR into one record per CDR3 protein. This table holds about 470,000 distinct CDR3 sequences, about 15% found once. Time point: newly diagnosed GD, antithyroid drugs for less than 3 months. Isolated PBMC RNA provided the starting material for the TCR library. These data were also filed under a second study, of T cells in Graves' hyperthyroidism and ophthalmopathy.

The specimen comprised peripheral blood mononuclear cells (PBMCs), sampled at new diagnosis, from a patient treated with antithyroid drugs. All receptors come from a woman in her thirties with Graves disease.

The rearrangement uses TRBV19 and TRBJ2-7; 8 bases fit TRBD2. After removal of 6 bases from V and 0 bases from J, the junction contained 4 bases not matched to a gene. Germline V gene sequence: CDR1 LNHDA, CDR2 SQIVND (reference sequence). This CDR3 region has 14 residues. The CDR3 sequence is CASRGTSGSYEQYF. CDR3 nucleotides: TGTGCCAGTAGAGGAACTAGCGGCTCCTACGAGCAGTACTTC.

There are many counts of this clonotype. The chain joins TRBV11-1 to TRBJ1-1; a weak D match, TRBD1 (5 bases). Germline V gene data show CDR1 as SGHAT and CDR2 as FQDESV (reference sequence). V was trimmed by 5 bases and J by 7 bases, leaving 14 bases between them. There are 13 residues in the CDR3. CDR3 residues: CASSPGTPGEAFF. CDR3 nucleotide sequence: TGTGCCAGCAGCCCCGGGACGCCCGGTGAAGCTTTCTTT. Drawing the rest from reference TRBV11-1 and TRBJ1-1, the complete variable domain is EAEVAQSPRYKITEKSQAVAFWCDPISGHATLYWYRQILGQGPELLVQFQDESVVDDSQLPKDRFSAERLKGVDSTLKIQPAELGDSAMYLCASSPGTPGEAFFGQGTRLTVV.

This clonotype was observed many times. The V and J genes are TRBV27 and TRBJ2-5; 7 bases fit TRBD1. Germline-derived CDR1 and CDR2 are MNHEY and SMNVEV (reference sequence). This CDR3 comprises 14 residues. After removal of 6 bases from V and 4 bases from J, the junction contained 8 bases not matched to a gene. The CDR3: CASSKDRRLETQYF. In DNA, the CDR3 is TGTGCCAGCAGCAAGGACAGGAGGTTAGAGACCCAGTACTTC.

This clonotype was counted at least ten times. This chain uses TRBV2 with TRBJ2-5, with D tentatively TRBD1 or TRBD2 (5 bases each). Germline CDR1 and CDR2: SNHLY and FYNNEI. The V end was cut by 8 bases, the J end by 5 bases, with 12 bases between. The CDR3 runs 12 residues. Here the CDR3 DNA reads TGTGCCAGCCGAGGGGACGGCGAGACCCAGTACTTC. This sequence encodes CASRGDGETQYF.

The CDR3 coding sequence is TGTGCCAGCAGGGACAGGGACACTGAAGCTTTCTTT. This codes for CASRDRDTEAFF. The rearrangement joins TRBV13 to TRBJ1-1, with 8 bases fitting TRBD1. Germline CDR1 reads PRHDT; CDR2 reads FYEKMQ (reference sequence). This CDR3 spans 12 amino acids. The V gene end was trimmed by 6 bases and the J gene end by 3 bases; junction bases not matched to a gene: 0.

The chain combines TRBV6-1 with TRBJ1-5; D ambiguous. The CDR3 is made up of 16 amino acids. Looked up from germline, CDR1 is MNHNS and CDR2 is SASEGT. The germline V and J ends were trimmed by 3 bases and 3 bases, with 15 bases remaining between them. This chain's CDR3 is CASSEVPATYNQPQHF. The CDR3 DNA follows: TGTGCCAGCAGTGAGGTGCCAGCTACGTACAATCAGCCCCAGCATTTT.

This chain links TRBV27 with TRBJ2-7; TRBD2 agrees at 9 bases. The CDR3 spans 18 residues. Germline V lookup: CDR1 MNHEY, CDR2 SMNVEV (reference sequence). Trimming at V came to 5 bases and at J to 6 bases, leaving 20 bases not matched to a gene. CDR3 sequence: CASSAFTPSGTFSGEQYF. For the CDR3, the DNA is TGTGCCAGCAGTGCCTTTACCCCTAGCGGGACTTTCTCGGGCGAGCAGTACTTC.

This clonotype appeared many times. The chain employs TRBV7-9 and TRBJ2-1; D remains ambiguous. This CDR3 has 13 residues. Germline V gene lookup returns CDR1 SEHNR and CDR2 FQNEAQ (reference sequence). V gave up 4 bases and J gave up 5 bases, with 9 bases separating them. DNA for the CDR3: TGTGCCAGCAGCTCCCGACTTGACAATGAGCAGTTCTTC. Translating it yields CASSSRLDNEQFF. Full variable domain (remainder filled in from reference TRBV7-9 and TRBJ2-1): DTGVSQNPRHKITKRGQNVTFRCDPISEHNRLYWYRQTLGQGPEFLTYFQNEAQLEKSRLLSDRFSAERPKGSFSTLEIQRTEQGDSAMYLCASSSRLDNEQFFGPGTRLTVL.

In its sample, this clonotype was seen many times. DNA for the CDR3: TGTGCCAGCGTCGGAACGGGAGGGCACGAGACCCAGTACTTC. This translates into CASVGTGGHETQYF. This chain links TRBV2 with TRBJ2-5; 8 positions match TRBD2. Germline V gene lookup returns CDR1 SNHLY and CDR2 FYNNEI. The length of the CDR3 is 14 residues. Germline trimming cut 8 bases from V and 5 bases from J; bases unmatched to any gene: 10.

On this clonotype itself: One junction end disagrees with the germline gene, perhaps due to a read error. This chain uses TRBV28 with TRBJ2-1; 12 nucleotides agree with TRBD1. The CDR3 runs 16 residues. Germline loops: CDR1 MDHEN, CDR2 SYDVKM. The CDR3 nucleotides read TGTGCCGGCAGTCGTTCGGGACAGGGGGCATACAATGAGCAGTTCTTC. It codes for CAGSRSGQGAYNEQFF.

The rearrangement joins TRBV19 to TRBJ2-7, with 9 bases aligning to TRBD1. This CDR3 has 15 residues. V lost 3 bases, J lost 2 bases, and 5 bases stayed unmatched. The V gene's germline CDR1 is LNHDA and CDR2 SQIVND (reference sequence). The CDR3 sequence: CASSIAGQGAYEQYF. CDR3 in DNA: TGTGCCAGTAGTATCGCGGGACAGGGTGCCTACGAGCAGTACTTC.

This clonotype was seen a few times. The genes are TRBV2 and TRBJ2-5; D is perhaps TRBD2 (6 bases). The V end was cut by 5 bases, the J end by 2 bases, with 15 bases between. The CDR3 is 15 residues long. Looked up from germline, CDR1 is SNHLY and CDR2 is FYNNEI. CDR3 DNA sequence: TGTGCCAGCAGTACACGGGAGTTGGAACAAGAGACCCAGTACTTC. The encoded protein is CASSTRELEQETQYF.

Many counts were recorded for this clonotype. The chain links TRBV6-1 to TRBJ1-1; D may be TRBD1 (6 bases). Trimming pared 6 bases from V and 4 bases from J, leaving 18 bases between. Germline V gene data show CDR1 as MNHNS and CDR2 as SASEGT. The CDR3 totals 15 residues. The DNA for the CDR3 is TGTGCCAGCAGGGACAGATGGGATTTTGGCACTGAAGCTTTCTTT. Its protein is CASRDRWDFGTEAFF.

This clonotype was seen at least ten times. The chain has TRBV29-1 and TRBJ2-7; D possibly corresponds to TRBD2 (6 bases). The CDR3 is 13 residues long. Germline-derived CDR1 and CDR2 are SQVTM and ANQGSEA. The V and J ends lost 7 bases and 2 bases respectively, with 15 bases between them. The CDR3 reads CSATRGWAYEQYF. In DNA form, the CDR3 reads TGCAGCGCGACGCGGGGATGGGCCTACGAGCAGTACTTC.

The chain couples TRBV28 to TRBJ2-7; D might be TRBD1 (5 bases). V was shortened by 10 bases and J by 5 bases, with 21 bases between the two germline ends. The CDR3 totals 14 residues. Germline V gives CDR1 MDHEN, CDR2 SYDVKM. CDR3 region: CATRTPRSGHEQYF. CDR3 nucleotides: TGTGCCACCCGGACCCCACGTTCAGGGCACGAGCAGTACTTC.

This clonotype was seen many times. J is TRBJ2-4 and V is TRBV5-4, with 11 bases matching TRBD2. The germline V gene encodes CDR1 SGHNT and CDR2 YYREEE (reference sequence). Trimming cost V 3 bases and J 9 bases; bases outside gene matches: 5. CDR3 size: 14 residues. The CDR3 nucleotides are TGTGCCAGCAGCTCTGGGACTAGCGGACCCATTCAGTACTTC. It encodes CASSSGTSGPIQYF.

The gene calls are TRBV2 and TRBJ2-1; 7 bases agree with TRBD1. V shed 3 bases, J shed 5 bases, and the junction held 13 bases outside the gene matches. Germline V lookup: CDR1 SNHLY, CDR2 FYNNEI. This CDR3 is 17 amino acids long. The CDR3 reads CASSDPRQGPSNNEQFF. As DNA, the CDR3 is TGTGCCAGCAGTGACCCCAGACAGGGACCATCTAACAATGAGCAGTTCTTC.

This clonotype was recorded many times. CDR3 residues: CASSFSDIQYF. The CDR3 region has the DNA TGTGCCAGCAGTTTTTCTGACATTCAGTACTTC. The chain recombines TRBV12-3 or TRBV12-4 with TRBJ2-4; D not certain. The ends were cut back, 3 bases at V and 8 bases at J, with 5 bases in the middle. The CDR3 runs to 11 residues.